A selection of T cell receptor beta chains follows, all from one sample in a study of CD8 T cells in ankylosing spondylitis. From the 5' RACE reads, TCRdb called clonotypes with MiXCR, one entry per CDR3 protein. This repertoire shows 250,000 to 300,000 distinct CDR3 sequences, 15% to 25% found once; its top ten account for roughly 7.4%. The specimen was blood, either unsorted or a sorted T cell fraction (not recorded which). Receptor source: a male donor with ankylosing spondylitis or in good health (not recorded which). The CDR3 runs from the conserved cysteine through the conserved F or W.

V	length	CDR3
TRBV29-1	15	CSVTTSGDSTDTQYF
TRBV3-1	15	CASSPGLAPYNEQFF
TRBV15	13	CATSSRGTDTQYF
TRBV7-3	15	CASSPGTGSTGELFF
TRBV6-2/TRBV6-3	14	CASSGTDGRAEAFF
TRBV7-2	14	CASSSEDSYNEQFF
TRBV28	15	CASSQRGRYNSPLHF
TRBV12-3/TRBV12-4	14	CASSDGTGSRTQYF
TRBV20-1	13	CSAPRGAHYGYTF
TRBV19	14	CASSIPGRRTEAFF
TRBV6-1	14	CASSGSERLLEQFF
TRBV5-1	14	CASSHGQGDYGYTF
TRBV9	17	CASSVAVGGVNTGELFF
TRBV15	13	CATSSRMSDEQFF
TRBV20-1	14	CSASKAGRYNEQFF
TRBV3-1	15	CASSQEVPPGEKLFF
TRBV3-1	17	CASSQAGTSLSYNEQFF
TRBV7-2	15	CASSLVPRGPGKLFF
TRBV20-1	15	CSARDRLSGAQPQHF
TRBV6-5	16	CASSYTASGSMDTQYF
TRBV5-1	14	CASRRGPAQETQYF
TRBV5-5	15	CASRLSTARVDIQYF
TRBV12-3/TRBV12-4	14	CASSFQQAGNEQFF
TRBV27	10	CASSFETQYF
TRBV11-2	16	CASSRQGTPSTDTQYF
TRBV12-3/TRBV12-4	14	CASSPKVVDYGYTF
TRBV5-1	16	CASSPGDRVTNEKLFF
TRBV20-1	14	CSALDYQGPDTQYF
TRBV6-1	15	CASSDGQGANQPQHF
TRBV28	14	CASRGRGYNNEQFF
TRBV29-1	14	CSVAVSSGANVLTF
TRBV5-1	15	CASSSQGQGLDTQYF
TRBV24-1	14	CATSDGQGLEKLFF
TRBV28	20	CASSLFRGRKDKSNTGELFF
TRBV19	13	CASTLDRNQPQHF
TRBV9	15	CASSVRGEHTGELFF
TRBV3-1	13	CASSQGSLSPLHF
TRBV20-1	15	CSASSSGGFQETQYF
TRBV7-9	15	CASSARPGGTDTQYF
TRBV7-9	14	CASSLVSRLTEAFF
TRBV15	16	CATSRDRLTSNQPQHF
TRBV12-3/TRBV12-4	15	CASSSSSGGADIQYF
TRBV14	13	CASSQEGWYGYTF
TRBV20-1	15	CSASRASGVQETQYF
TRBV2	17	CASSGTGRGRRDTEAFF
TRBV12-3/TRBV12-4	12	CASRVNRGPQHF